Described below is a single T cell receptor (beta chain) sequence and its context. The V gene's germline CDR1 is MNHNS and CDR2 SASEGT. This CDR3 contains 15 residues. Trimming cost V 0 bases and J 6 bases; bases outside gene matches: 8. As originally analysed: Amplification of reference gene primers provided the estimated nucleated cell counts. The protocol was immunoSEQ multiplex PCR, while the TCRdb copy is restricted to in-frame clones and leaves out a portion. Clone size and the V and J calls come from that table; the DNA yielded D and trimming. The sample has about 250,000 clones; about 80% are singletons. The source of the sample is a study of blood T cell repertoires in COVID-19. Study context: Collection of acute and convalescent COVID-19 samples took place in the United States, Italy and Spain. Sources were T cells, B-cell-depleted T cells, or PBMCs; the material itself was cDNA or gDNA.

The sequencing sample was made of peripheral blood. The V and J genes are TRBV6-1 and TRBJ2-7; 7 nucleotides align to TRBD1. The clonotype comes from a man aged 50 to 60 with active or convalescent COVID-19. CDR3 nucleotides: TGTGCCAGCAGTGAAGCGGTGGGACAGAGGGGCGAGCAGTACTTC. Its protein product is CASSEAVGQRGEQYF.